This paragraph covers one T cell receptor beta chain sequence. At least ten counts were recorded for this clonotype. Its target antigen remains unknown. No per-base quality is available; no much larger clone lies one base away. The data were produced on an Illumina HiSeq 1500. The public reads were run again by TCRdb, first through fastp at Q25 and then through MiXCR, and only productive beta chains were kept. Every entry covers one CDR3 protein and lists the most common genes and DNA from its rows. The sample profile shows roughly 230,000 distinct CDR3 sequences; around 12% of them were found once. The leading ten clones occupy 1.5% to 2% of the sample. The sample originates from a study of T cell repertoires in cytomegalovirus infection (dated by TCRdb to about 2019). Regarding the study in general: Donor HLA type was relevant to the analysis, because carriage of CMV infection together with the matching HLA type was indicated by public TCR beta signatures. What the research found in general, with its limitations: In both this cohort and an independent roughly 330-donor cohort, the cumulative frequency of public TCR beta family members distinguished carriers of CMV infection plus the relevant HLA type. The ex vivo response was dominated by HLA-C-restricted CMV-specific TCR beta clonotypes, which also provided the single most frequent clonotype in two of eight donors.

The specimen sequenced was PBMCs. The clonotype was recovered from a human donor in good health (CMV status not recorded). Some clones in this sample may be carry-over from other donors' samples.

CDR3 loop: CASSLGGAQGTEAFF. The DNA sequence follows: TGTGCCAGCAGCTTAGGGGGGGCCCAGGGGACTGAAGCTTTCTTT. Recombination connected TRBV7-9 to TRBJ1-1; TRBD1 could be the D gene, as 6 bases match. The CDR3 starts with the cysteine, ends with the phenylalanine, and has 15 residues. The kept DNA is CDR3 alone, 45 bases in frame from the first base. The CDR1 and CDR2 encoded by the germline V gene (reference sequence) are SEHNR and FQNEAQ. The V end loses 1 base and the J end loses 5 bases, and a stretch of 14 bases separates them.